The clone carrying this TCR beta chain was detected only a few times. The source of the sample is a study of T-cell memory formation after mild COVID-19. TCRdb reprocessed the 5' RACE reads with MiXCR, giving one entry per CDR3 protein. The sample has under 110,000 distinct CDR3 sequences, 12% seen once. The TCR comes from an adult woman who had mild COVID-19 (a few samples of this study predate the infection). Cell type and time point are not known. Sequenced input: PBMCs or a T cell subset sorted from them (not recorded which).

CDR3 in amino acids: CATLAGTTDTQYF. The CDR3 DNA reads as TGTGCCACCTTAGCGGGCACCACAGATACGCAGTATTTT. This sequence joins TRBV2 and TRBJ2-3, with 7 bases fitting TRBD2. Trimming removed 10 bases from V and 2 bases from J; junction bases left unmatched: 6. Germline V gives CDR1 SNHLY, CDR2 FYNNEI. CDR3 length equals 13 residues.